Each of the 17 T cell receptor beta chains below was sequenced from the same sample in a study of T cell responses to AZD1222 COVID-19 vaccine. Sequencing was performed with immunoSEQ multiplex PCR; in TCRdb, only in-frame clones are kept and a portion is missing. This repertoire shows 110,000 or so clones, more than 75% found once; its top ten account for 3.5% to 4%. Material: peripheral blood, obtained 28 days after the second AZD1222 dose. Source of these receptors: an adult who received the AZD1222 COVID-19 vaccine.

There are a few counts of this clone. This chain links TRBV11-2 with TRBJ1-2; D remains unclear. Germline loops: CDR1 SGHAT, CDR2 FQNNGV. The V gene lost 3 bases and the J gene lost 1 base, with 12 bases spanning the gap. This CDR3 region has 15 residues. The CDR3: CASSFIGDSNYGYTF. The CDR3 region has the DNA TGTGCCAGCAGCTTTATCGGCGATAGTAACTATGGCTACACCTTC.

As DNA, the CDR3 is TGTGCCAGCAGCGTCGCCGGGACAGGGGGTCAGCCCCAGCATTTT. As protein: CASSVAGTGGQPQHF. This chain links TRBV27 with TRBJ1-5; 11 bases line up with TRBD1. CDR3 size: 15 residues. Trimming removed 6 bases from V and 6 bases from J; junction bases left unmatched: 7. Germline V gene data show CDR1 as MNHEY and CDR2 as SMNVEV (reference sequence).

V usage is TRBV7-6 and J usage is TRBJ2-5; D is possibly TRBD1 (5 bases). V was trimmed by 6 bases and J by 0 bases, leaving 14 bases between them. This CDR3 contains 15 residues. Germline CDR1 is SGHVS and CDR2 is FNYEAQ. The CDR3 coding sequence is TGTGCCAGCAGTTACCTTACAGGCTACCAAGAGACCCAGTACTTC. Amino acids: CASSYLTGYQETQYF.

The chain employs TRBV10-3 and TRBJ2-1, with a weak D call TRBD1 (5 bases). Trimming cost V 5 bases and J 8 bases, with 13 bases left between them. This CDR3 comprises 13 residues. The V gene's germline CDR1 is ENHRY and CDR2 SYGVKD. CDR3 residues: CAISKWGRDEQFF. The CDR3 region has the DNA TGTGCCATCAGTAAGTGGGGCCGGGATGAGCAGTTCTTC.

CDR3 region: CASSQDREGGTQYF. The CDR3 DNA reads as TGCGCCAGCAGCCAAGATAGGGAGGGAGGGACCCAGTACTTC. The chain employs TRBV4-3 and TRBJ2-5; 7 bases map to TRBD2. The germline V gene has CDR1 LGHNA and CDR2 YSLEER. The CDR3 totals 14 residues. V shed 0 bases and J 7 bases; nucleotides not matched to a gene: 5.

The chain is built from TRBV5-5 and TRBJ2-1; D not certain. The ends were cut back, 2 bases at V and 8 bases at J, with 14 bases in the middle. Looked up from germline, CDR1 is SGHKS and CDR2 is YYEKEE (reference sequence). The CDR3 is 14 amino acids. The CDR3 DNA sequence: TGTGCCAGCAGCTTCCGGACGTGGGAATATGAGCAGTTCTTC. It specifies CASSFRTWEYEQFF. Variable domain in full (rest from reference TRBV5-5 and TRBJ2-1): DAGVTQSPTHLIKTRGQQVTLRCSPISGHKSVSWYQQVLGQGPQFIFQYYEKEERGRGNFPDRFSARQFPNYSSELNVNALLLGDSALYLCASSFRTWEYEQFFGPGTRLTVL.

The chain recombines TRBV5-1 with TRBJ1-3; D is perhaps TRBD1 (6 bases). Germline V CDR1 and CDR2: SGHRS, YFSETQ. Trimming removed 0 bases at V and 0 bases at J, with 10 bases between. The CDR3 is 16 amino acids. The CDR3 nucleotides are TGCGCCAGCAGCTTGGACGAGGGGGGCTCTGGAAACACCATATATTTT. Its translation: CASSLDEGGSGNTIYF.

The rearrangement links TRBV9 to TRBJ2-7; D unclear. The germline gives CDR1 SGDLS, CDR2 YYNGEE. V lost 0 bases, J lost 3 bases, and 13 bases lay in between. CDR3 length: 15 amino acids. CDR3 region: CASSVAAGKLYEQYF. In DNA, the CDR3 is TGTGCCAGCAGCGTAGCGGCAGGCAAACTCTACGAGCAGTACTTC.

This clone was seen a handful of times. The V and J genes are TRBV6-5 and TRBJ1-1; tentative D call: TRBD1 (5 bases). V lost 6 bases to trimming and J lost 3 bases, with 11 bases between them. The CDR3 is 13 amino acids. Germline assignment: CDR1 MNHEY and CDR2 SVGAGI. The CDR3 sequence is CASRQAPDTEAFF. The CDR3, as DNA: TGTGCCAGCAGACAGGCCCCAGACACTGAAGCTTTCTTT.

This chain links TRBV4-2 with TRBJ2-1; 13 nucleotides align to TRBD2. CDR1 LGHNA and CDR2 YNFKEQ come from the germline V gene. The CDR3 consists of 16 residues. The V segment lost 3 bases and the J segment 2 bases; nucleotides outside the gene matches: 1. Here the CDR3 reads CASSHGTSGTYNEQFF. CDR3 sequence (DNA): TGTGCCAGCAGCCACGGGACTAGCGGGACCTACAATGAGCAGTTCTTC.

This sequence joins TRBV4-3 and TRBJ1-2; 8 positions match TRBD1. Germline V gene lookup returns CDR1 LGHNA and CDR2 YSLEER. This CDR3 has 16 amino acids. The trim removed 0 bases at V and 4 bases at J, leaving 7 bases unmatched. The CDR3 spells CASSQDPGQGSYGYTF. CDR3 coding DNA: TGCGCCAGCAGCCAAGATCCAGGACAGGGAAGCTATGGCTACACCTTC.

The V call is TRBV6-4, the J call TRBJ2-1, with TRBD1 matching over 8 bases. V lost 6 bases, J lost 9 bases, and 28 bases stayed unmatched. Per the germline V gene, CDR1 is MRHNA and CDR2 is SNTAGT. The CDR3 has 20 amino acids. The CDR3, as DNA: TGTGCCAGCAGCCTCGACAGGGGTTCGCGGCTGCGGGCCTTTACTGGTGAGCAGTTCTTC. Its translation is CASSLDRGSRLRAFTGEQFF.

The rearrangement links TRBV3-1 (or the pseudogene TRBV3-2) to TRBJ1-4; 9 nucleotides line up with TRBD1. Germline assignment: CDR1 LGHDT and CDR2 YNNKEL (reference sequence). The CDR3 is 16 residues long. Trimming took 1 base from V and 6 from J; bases not matched to a gene: 6. The CDR3 protein is CASSQVTGGKDEKLFF. The CDR3 DNA reads TGTGCCAGCAGCCAAGTTACAGGGGGCAAGGATGAAAAACTGTTTTTT.

The V and J genes are TRBV6-2 or TRBV6-3 and TRBJ2-3, with 8 nucleotides matching TRBD2. The CDR3 has 14 residues. Germline V gene sequence: CDR1 MNHEY, CDR2 SVGEGT. V trimming: 2 bases; J trimming: 4 bases; junction bases outside the gene matches: 2. CDR3 bases: TGTGCCAGCAGTTACCCGGGGGGGTCAGATACGCAGTATTTT. Amino acid sequence: CASSYPGGSDTQYF.

V gene TRBV7-2 combines with J gene TRBJ2-1, with 8 positions matching TRBD1. Germline lookup yields CDR1 SGHTA and CDR2 FQGNSA. The CDR3 totals 15 residues. V lost 4 bases, J lost 9 bases, and 11 bases stayed unmatched. CDR3 residues: CASSWGRTGRTEQFF. In DNA, the CDR3 is TGTGCCAGCAGCTGGGGGAGGACAGGGAGGACTGAGCAGTTCTTC.

This chain uses TRBV3-1 (or the pseudogene TRBV3-2) with TRBJ2-5, with 7 bases matching TRBD2. The V gene end was trimmed by 0 bases and the J gene end by 5 bases; junction bases not matched to a gene: 6. Germline V gene sequence: CDR1 LGHDT, CDR2 YNNKEL (reference sequence). The CDR3 consists of 15 residues. CDR3 sequence reads: CASSQDTGGFETQYF. The CDR3 nucleotides read TGTGCCAGCAGCCAAGATACCGGGGGGTTTGAGACCCAGTACTTC.

This chain joins TRBV9 and TRBJ1-3, with TRBD1 identical over 8 bases. V was pared by 0 bases and J by 2 bases, with 4 bases of the junction left unmatched. Germline CDR1 and CDR2: SGDLS and YYNGEE. CDR3 size: 16 residues. The CDR3 DNA follows: TGTGCCAGCAGCGTAGCCGGCAGGGGGCCTGGAAACACCATATATTTT. Residues: CASSVAGRGPGNTIYF.